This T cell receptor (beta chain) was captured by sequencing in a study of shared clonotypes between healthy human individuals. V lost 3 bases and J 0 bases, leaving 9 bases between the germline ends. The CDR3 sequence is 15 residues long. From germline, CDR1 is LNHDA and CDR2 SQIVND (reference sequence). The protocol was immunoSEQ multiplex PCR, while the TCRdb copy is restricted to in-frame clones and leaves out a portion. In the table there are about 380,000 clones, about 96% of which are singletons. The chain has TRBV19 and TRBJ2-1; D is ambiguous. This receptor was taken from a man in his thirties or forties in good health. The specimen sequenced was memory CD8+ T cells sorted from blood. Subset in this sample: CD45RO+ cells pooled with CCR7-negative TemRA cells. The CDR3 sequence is CASSISPSSYNEQFF. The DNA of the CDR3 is TGTGCCAGTAGTATCAGCCCGAGCTCCTACAATGAGCAGTTCTTC.